This T cell receptor (beta chain) comes out of a study of cytomegalovirus exposure and HLA in healthy donors. PCR used 60 Vbeta primers and 13 Jbeta primers. The table came from immunoSEQ multiplex PCR; TCRdb's copy has only in-frame clones and leaves some out. In the table there are roughly 76,000 clones, just over 85% of which are singletons. With regard to this clone: The antigen is undetermined.

V lost 4 bases and J lost 2; bases outside the gene matches: 8. Germline V lookup: CDR1 SGHDT, CDR2 YYEEEE. The CDR3 is 17 residues long. Study-wide results and caveats: Being indistinguishable, some V segments were excluded, TRBV6-2 and TRBV6-3 among them.

This clonotype originated in a woman between 25 and 40 years old in good health and CMV-seronegative. The chain uses TRBV5-6 and TRBJ2-5; TRBD2 agrees at 13 bases. The source material was PBMCs. Here the CDR3 reads CASSQGLAGAIQETQYF. The CDR3 bases are TGTGCCAGCAGCCAAGGACTAGCGGGAGCCATTCAAGAGACCCAGTACTTC. Combining the CDR3 with reference TRBV5-6 and TRBJ2-5 gives the whole variable domain DAGVTQSPTHLIKTRGQQVTLRCSPKSGHDTVSWYQQALGQGPQFIFQYYEEEERQRGNFPDRFSGHQFPNYSSELNVNALLLGDSALYLCASSQGLAGAIQETQYFGPGTRLLVL.